This T cell receptor (beta chain) emerged from a study of blood T cell repertoires in COVID-19. Overall study context: Researchers got acute and convalescent COVID-19 samples from the United States, Italy and Spain. T cells, B-cell-depleted T cells, or PBMCs provided the cDNA or gDNA that served as material.

Per the original data handling: Estimates of nucleated cell counts were drawn from the amplification of reference gene primers. Profiling relied on immunoSEQ multiplex PCR, and the TCRdb table lists in-frame clones only, not all of them. The DNA was the basis for D and trimming; V, J and clone size are from that table. Found here are 200,000 to 250,000 clones, 84% of them singletons; the top ten hold about a sixth. In germline, CDR1 is LNHNV, CDR2 YYDKDF (reference sequence). The germline V and J ends were trimmed by 0 bases and 4 bases, with 9 bases remaining between them. This CDR3 spans 14 amino acids.

This sequence originates from a woman of 80 years or more with active or convalescent COVID-19. The V gene is TRBV15, the J gene TRBJ1-2; D gene unclear. Sequencing was carried out using peripheral blood. Here the CDR3 reads CATSRDYNSYGYTF. CDR3 nucleotide sequence: TGTGCCACCAGCAGAGATTATAACAGCTATGGCTACACCTTC.